These 32 T cell receptor beta chains came from one sample sequenced in a study of blood T cell repertoires in COVID-19. TCRdb keeps only in-frame clones here, not all; method: immunoSEQ multiplex PCR. The table lists 150,000 or so clones, roughly 78% of them singletons, with around 15% in the top ten. Sequencing was performed on peripheral blood. These receptors all stem from a human donor with acute or convalescent COVID-19. The donor label of this sample is uncertain.

This chain uses TRBV19 with TRBJ2-3; 7 positions match TRBD1. This CDR3 contains 16 residues. CDR1 LNHDA and CDR2 SQIVND come from the germline V gene (reference sequence). The ends lost 2 bases at V and 4 bases at J; junction bases unmatched: 9. In nucleotides, the CDR3 is TGTGCCAGTAGTATAAGCCCAGGGGGAAGATCAGATACGCAGTATTTT. Its translation: CASSISPGGRSDTQYF.

This chain joins TRBV3-1 (or the pseudogene TRBV3-2) and TRBJ2-1; 7 nucleotides match TRBD1. The trim removed 4 bases at V and 1 base at J, leaving 10 bases unmatched. This CDR3 spans 17 amino acids. In germline, CDR1 is LGHDT, CDR2 YNNKEL (reference sequence). CDR3 sequence (DNA): TGTGCCAGCAGCCCCCTCGGTCGGGGACAGTCCTACAATGAGCAGTTCTTC. It yields the protein CASSPLGRGQSYNEQFF.

This rearrangement joins TRBV5-1 to TRBJ2-1, with D perhaps matching TRBD1 (5 bases). V was cut by 1 base and J by 8 bases, with 10 bases left in between. Germline lookup yields CDR1 SGHRS and CDR2 YFSETQ. The CDR3 is made up of 13 amino acids. This CDR3 reads CASSLNGAYEQFF. CDR3 DNA: TGCGCCAGCAGCTTGAATGGGGCCTATGAGCAGTTCTTC.

V is TRBV6-5 and J is TRBJ1-5; D unclear. V shed 6 bases and J shed 2 bases, with 11 bases lying between them. The V gene's germline CDR1 is MNHEY and CDR2 SVGAGI. This CDR3 comprises 14 residues. CDR3 loop: CASRYGEGNQPQHF. The CDR3, as DNA: TGTGCCAGCAGGTACGGAGAGGGCAATCAGCCCCAGCATTTT.

Only one count was recorded for this clone. The chain joins TRBV9 to TRBJ2-3; 7 positions match TRBD1. The ends lost 3 bases at V and 1 base at J; junction bases unmatched: 5. The CDR3 extends over 15 amino acids. In germline, CDR1 is SGDLS, CDR2 YYNGEE. The CDR3 sequence is CASSATGTGTDTQYF. The CDR3, as DNA: TGTGCCAGCAGCGCGACCGGGACAGGCACAGATACGCAGTATTTT.

J is TRBJ2-7 and V is TRBV12-3 or TRBV12-4, with TRBD2 matching over 7 bases. Trimming cost V 4 bases and J 2 bases; bases outside gene matches: 2. The CDR3 has 13 residues. The CDR3 is CASSSSGTYEQYF. The CDR3 DNA reads as TGTGCCAGCAGTTCTAGCGGAACCTACGAGCAGTACTTC.

The chain couples TRBV6-5 to TRBJ1-2; no reliable D call. Per germline, CDR1 MNHEY and CDR2 SVGAGI. The germline V and J ends were trimmed by 6 bases and 1 base, with 15 bases remaining between them. The CDR3 contains 15 residues. The CDR3 region is CASSPHSGDNYGYTF. For the CDR3, the DNA is TGTGCCAGCAGCCCCCACTCCGGAGATAACTATGGCTACACCTTC.

This rearrangement joins TRBV30 to TRBJ1-4; D uncertain. Trimming took 5 bases from V and 5 from J, leaving 12 bases between them. The CDR3 contains 13 residues. CDR1 GTSNPN and CDR2 SVGIG come from the germline V gene (reference sequence). The CDR3 region has the DNA TGTGCCTGGGCCCCCGGGTTCAATGAAAAACTGTTTTTT. Its translation is CAWAPGFNEKLFF.

The chain is built from TRBV7-9 and TRBJ2-7; tentatively, D is TRBD1 (5 bases). Trimming stripped 6 bases from V and 2 bases from J, with 17 bases between. There are 15 residues in the CDR3. Germline loops: CDR1 SEHNR, CDR2 FQNEAQ (reference sequence). CDR3 DNA: TGTGCCAGCAGTCGCCAAGCAGGGCTTGCCTACGAGCAGTACTTC. Translated: CASSRQAGLAYEQYF.

J is TRBJ1-3 and V is TRBV30, with 7 bases matching TRBD1. V trimming: 3 bases; J trimming: 1 base; junction bases outside the gene matches: 3. The germline CDR1 and CDR2 sequences are GTSNPN and SVGIG (reference sequence). This CDR3 comprises 14 residues. The CDR3 spells CAWRRDRSGNTIYF. As DNA, the CDR3 is TGTGCCTGGAGGCGGGACAGATCTGGAAACACCATATATTTT.

This chain joins TRBV7-2 and TRBJ1-2; 7 bases agree with TRBD1. This CDR3 region has 18 residues. J was trimmed by 0 bases and V by 3 bases; bases with no gene match: 13. Germline CDR1 and CDR2: SGHTA and FQGNSA. Here the CDR3 reads CASSFRTGHGLANYGYTF. DNA for the CDR3: TGTGCCAGCAGCTTTAGGACAGGTCACGGGTTAGCTAACTATGGCTACACCTTC.

This clone has only one observation. CDR3 residues: CASSLNGDTEAFF. Here the CDR3 DNA reads TGTGCCAGCAGCTTGAACGGGGACACTGAAGCTTTCTTT. The chain carries TRBV11-2 and TRBJ1-1; D gene unclear. This CDR3 region has 13 residues. Germline assignment: CDR1 SGHAT and CDR2 FQNNGV. V was clipped by 3 bases and J by 3 bases, with 8 bases between them.

The chain has TRBV18 and TRBJ1-6; 7 bases map to TRBD1. CDR3 size: 14 residues. Trimming at V came to 3 bases and at J to 10 bases, leaving 6 bases not matched to a gene. Germline V CDR1 and CDR2: KGHSH, LQKENI. As DNA, the CDR3 is TGTGCCAGCTCACCCACAGGGGAATACTCACCCCTCCACTTT. It yields the protein CASSPTGEYSPLHF.

CDR3 in amino acids: CASSVSGQAGSPLHF. The DNA for the CDR3 is TGTGCCAGCAGTGTCTCGGGCCAGGCGGGTTCACCCCTCCACTTT. The chain combines TRBV2 with TRBJ1-6; D unclear. CDR1 is SNHLY, CDR2 FYNNEI, per germline. The CDR3 contains 15 residues. V was trimmed by 4 bases and J by 9 bases, leaving 16 bases between them.

This clone was observed a single time. The V call is TRBV6-5, the J call TRBJ1-1, with a weak D call TRBD1 (6 bases). Trimming removed 7 bases at V and 4 bases at J, with 13 bases between. Looked up from germline, CDR1 is MNHEY and CDR2 is SVGAGI. The length of the CDR3 is 13 residues. As DNA, the CDR3 is TGTGCCAGCATTCAGGGGCTGGCCACTGAAGCTTTCTTT. As protein: CASIQGLATEAFF.

The V call is TRBV7-2, the J call TRBJ1-1; no firm D call. Looked up from germline, CDR1 is SGHTA and CDR2 is FQGNSA. Deletions cut 3 bases from V and 6 bases from J, with 5 bases between. This CDR3 spans 11 amino acids. CDR3 in DNA: TGTGCCAGCAGCTTTTCTTCTGAAGCTTTCTTT. Translating gives CASSFSSEAFF. Together with reference TRBV7-2 and TRBJ1-1, the CDR3 gives the full variable domain: GAGVSQSPSNKVTEKGKDVELRCDPISGHTALYWYRQSLGQGLEFLIYFQGNSAPDKSGLPSDRFSAERTGGSVSTLTIQRTQQEDSAVYLCASSFSSEAFFGQGTRLTVV.

This clone has just a few counts. The genes are TRBV7-2 and TRBJ1-2; TRBD1 is a possible D gene (5 bases). The germline CDR1 and CDR2 sequences are SGHTA and FQGNSA. CDR3 length: 16 amino acids. Between the trimmed V and J ends, which lost 5 bases and 4 bases, there was a span of 20 bases. The CDR3, as DNA: TGTGCCAGCAGCCCAAACCGTCATGGTAGGGGCTATGGCTACACCTTC. This translates into CASSPNRHGRGYGYTF.

The V gene is TRBV18, the J gene TRBJ1-2, with TRBD1 matching 8 bases. The CDR3 loop spans 14 amino acids. The V gene's germline CDR1 is KGHSH and CDR2 LQKENI. V lost 6 bases and J lost 4; bases outside the gene matches: 7. The CDR3 DNA sequence: TGTGCCAGCTCGCACAAACAGGGGGTCTATGGCTACACCTTC. Translated, it gives CASSHKQGVYGYTF. The entire variable domain, with the rest obtained from reference TRBV18 and TRBJ1-2, is as follows: NAGVMQNPRHLVRRRGQEARLRCSPMKGHSHVYWYRQLPEEGLKFMVYLQKENIIDESGMPKERFSAEFPKEGPSILRIQQVVRGDSAAYFCASSHKQGVYGYTFGSGTRLTVV.

This chain links TRBV6-2 or TRBV6-3 with TRBJ1-2; no definite D call. CDR1 and CDR2 from the germline V gene are MNHEY and SVGEGT. The CDR3 extends over 17 amino acids. V was pared by 2 bases and J by 8 bases, with 24 bases between. CDR3 sequence reads: CASSYALGGMNTGGYTF. In DNA form, the CDR3 reads TGTGCCAGCAGTTACGCTTTGGGTGGCATGAATACGGGAGGCTACACCTTC.

The genes are TRBV3-1 (or the pseudogene TRBV3-2) and TRBJ1-2, with D hard to call. CDR1 and CDR2 (germline): LGHDT, YNNKEL (reference sequence). V was trimmed by 4 bases and J by 4 bases, leaving 10 bases between them. The CDR3 contains 13 residues. The CDR3 loop is CASSRRSGYGYTF. The DNA for the CDR3 is TGTGCCAGCAGCCGCAGGAGCGGCTATGGCTACACCTTC.

The sample holds one count of this clone. The chain recombines TRBV7-2 with TRBJ2-1; 7 nucleotides align to TRBD2. The V gene end was trimmed by 5 bases and the J gene end by 7 bases; junction bases not matched to a gene: 2. The CDR3 length is 12 residues. Germline V CDR1 and CDR2: SGHTA, FQGNSA. CDR3 nucleotide sequence: TGTGCCAGCAGCACCGGGGGGAATGAGCAGTTCTTC. The encoded protein is CASSTGGNEQFF.

The V and J genes are TRBV3-1 (or the pseudogene TRBV3-2) and TRBJ1-5; the D is unclear. The germline V and J ends were trimmed by 0 bases and 2 bases, with 11 bases remaining between them. This CDR3 comprises 16 residues. CDR1 LGHDT and CDR2 YNNKEL come from the germline V gene (reference sequence). CDR3 protein: CASSQDWVQGNQPQHF. The CDR3 DNA is TGTGCCAGCAGCCAAGATTGGGTGCAGGGCAATCAGCCCCAGCATTTT.

This clone has more than one count but fewer than ten. The chain employs TRBV13 and TRBJ2-1; TRBD2 aligns across 10 bases. Trimming cost V 6 bases and J 7 bases; bases outside gene matches: 9. The CDR3 is made up of 15 amino acids. The germline gives CDR1 PRHDT, CDR2 FYEKMQ (reference sequence). The DNA for the CDR3 is TGTGCCAGCAGGTCCAGCGGGGGGGCTTTAAATGAGCAGTTCTTC. This sequence encodes CASRSSGGALNEQFF.

This chain uses TRBV11-2 with TRBJ1-2; the D gene is possibly TRBD1 (5 bases). Trimming cost V 0 bases and J 0 bases, with 8 bases left between them. The CDR3 has 15 amino acids. The V gene's germline CDR1 is SGHAT and CDR2 FQNNGV. The DNA for the CDR3 is TGTGCCAGCAGCTTAGAAGGGGCGGCTAACTATGGCTACACCTTC. Translated, it gives CASSLEGAANYGYTF. The full variable domain, in which reference TRBV11-2 and TRBJ1-2 provide the parts outside the CDR3, is EAGVAQSPRYKIIEKRQSVAFWCNPISGHATLYWYQQILGQGPKLLIQFQNNGVVDDSQLPKDRFSAERLKGVDSTLKIQPAKLEDSAVYLCASSLEGAANYGYTFGSGTRLTVV.

The chain combines TRBV5-1 with TRBJ2-2; 7 nucleotides match TRBD1. With V trimmed by 4 bases and J by 5 bases, 5 bases remained unmatched. This CDR3 has 14 amino acids. Germline CDR1 reads SGHRS; CDR2 reads YFSETQ. DNA of the CDR3: TGCGCCAGCAGCCAACCGACAGGGACCGGGGAGCTGTTTTTT. Its translation is CASSQPTGTGELFF.

This chain joins TRBV7-2 and TRBJ2-2, with a possible D match to TRBD2 (6 bases). The germline V gene has CDR1 SGHTA and CDR2 FQGNSA. The CDR3 totals 15 residues. Trimming cost V 5 bases and J 7 bases, with 17 bases left between them. The CDR3 loop is CASSGSSSGGGELFF. The CDR3, as DNA: TGTGCCAGCAGCGGCTCTAGCTCCGGGGGCGGGGAGCTGTTTTTT.

This clone was seen a single time. This sequence joins TRBV21-1 and TRBJ1-2; TRBD1 is the table's D call, not checked against the DNA. TRBV21-1 is a pseudogene locus. The CDR3 sequence is 16 residues long. DNA of the CDR3: TGTGCCAGCAGCAAAGTTACTAGAGGGACAGCTTATGGCTACACCTTC. Its protein product is CASSKVTRGTAYGYTF.

V is TRBV28 and J is TRBJ1-5; 7 nucleotides line up with TRBD1. The CDR3 consists of 15 residues. Germline V gene lookup returns CDR1 MDHEN and CDR2 SYDVKM. Germline trimming cut 1 base from V and 1 base from J; bases unmatched to any gene: 1. The CDR3 DNA reads TGTGCCAGCAGTTTATCGGGACAGAGCAATCAGCCCCAGCATTTT. It codes for CASSLSGQSNQPQHF.

This clone was recorded a few times. V and J are TRBV11-1 and TRBJ2-2; D possibly corresponds to TRBD2 (6 bases). V dropped 2 bases and J dropped 0 bases, with 7 bases sitting between them. CDR1 SGHAT and CDR2 FQDESV come from the germline V gene (reference sequence). CDR3 length: 15 amino acids. DNA for the CDR3: TGTGCCAGCAGCTTAACGGGGGCGAACACCGGGGAGCTGTTTTTT. Its protein is CASSLTGANTGELFF.

Here the CDR3 DNA reads TGTGCCAGCAGCTCGTTGACAGGGGAGGAGGAGCAGTTCTTC. Its protein product is CASSSLTGEEEQFF. The J gene is TRBJ2-1, the V gene TRBV7-8, with 8 bases aligning to TRBD1. Unmatched junction bases numbered 9, after V lost 4 bases and J lost 10 bases. The CDR3 is 14 residues long. Looked up from germline, CDR1 is SGHVS and CDR2 is FQNEAQ.

The J gene is TRBJ1-1, the V gene TRBV7-2; possibly TRBD1 for D (5 bases). V lost 5 bases, J lost 2 bases, and 12 bases lay in between. This CDR3 is built from 14 residues. Germline V gene data show CDR1 as SGHTA and CDR2 as FQGNSA. The CDR3 DNA is TGTGCCAGCAGCGGAGGGGTTCTTAACACTGAAGCTTTCTTT. Protein product: CASSGGVLNTEAFF.

This chain joins TRBV7-9 and TRBJ2-3; tentatively, D is TRBD2 (7 bases). Trimming took 4 bases from V and 1 from J, leaving 12 bases between them. The CDR3 is 15 amino acids. The germline V gene encodes CDR1 SEHNR and CDR2 FQNEAQ (reference sequence). CDR3 region: CASSSGGRGTDTQYF. The CDR3 DNA follows: TGTGCCAGCAGCTCGGGGGGCCGCGGCACAGATACGCAGTATTTT.